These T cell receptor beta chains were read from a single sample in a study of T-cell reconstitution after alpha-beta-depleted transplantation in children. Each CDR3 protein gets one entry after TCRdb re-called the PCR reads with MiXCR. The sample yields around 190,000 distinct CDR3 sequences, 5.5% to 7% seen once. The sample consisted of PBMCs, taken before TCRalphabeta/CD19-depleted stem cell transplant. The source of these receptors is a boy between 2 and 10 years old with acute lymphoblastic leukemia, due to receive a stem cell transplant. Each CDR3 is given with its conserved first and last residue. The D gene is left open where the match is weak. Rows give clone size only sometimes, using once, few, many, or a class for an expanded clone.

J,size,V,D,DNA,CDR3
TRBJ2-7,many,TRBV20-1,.,TGCAGTGCTAGAGATCTGATTGAGACCTCCTACGAGCAGTACTTC,CSARDLIETSYEQYF
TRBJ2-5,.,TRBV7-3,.,TGTGCCAGCTGGACCCCGTCCTGGGAAGAGACCCAGTACTTC,CASWTPSWEETQYF
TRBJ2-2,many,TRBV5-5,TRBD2,TGTGCCAGCACCCAGATCGCACTAGCGGGAGGGGGCCCCGGGGAGCTGTTTTTT,CASTQIALAGGGPGELFF
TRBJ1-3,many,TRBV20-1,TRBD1,TGCAGTGCGCGCTCAGGGACAGGGCAGCCTTTGTCTGGAAACACCATATATTTT,CSARSGTGQPLSGNTIYF
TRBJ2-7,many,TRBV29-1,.,TGCAGCGCCGGCCCCAGCAGAGGCTACGAGCAGTACTTC,CSAGPSRGYEQYF
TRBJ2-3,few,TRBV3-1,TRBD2,TGTGCCAGCAGCCAAGATTTCCCAACTAGCGGAGACAATCCAGATACGCAGTATTTT,CASSQDFPTSGDNPDTQYF
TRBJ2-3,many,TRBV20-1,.,TGCAGTGCTAGAGTGGACGCCAGGGATACGCAGTATTTT,CSARVDARDTQYF
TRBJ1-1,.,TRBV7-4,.,TGTGCCAGCAGCTTAGCCGGGGGAGGGACCACTGAAGCTTTCTTT,CASSLAGGGTTEAFF
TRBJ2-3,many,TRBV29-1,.,TGCAGCGTTGAGGAGGGAACGAATACGCAGTATTTT,CSVEEGTNTQYF
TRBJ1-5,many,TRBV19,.,TGTGCCAGTAGCAAAGGAAGTAAAAAAGAGAATCAGCCCCAGCATTTT,CASSKGSKKENQPQHF
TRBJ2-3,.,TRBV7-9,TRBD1,TGTGCCAGCAGCGCCGACAGGGCAGATACGCAGTATTTT,CASSADRADTQYF
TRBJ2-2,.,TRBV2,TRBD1,TGTGCCAGCAAATCGCAGGGGGCCGGGGAGCTGTTTTTT,CASKSQGAGELFF
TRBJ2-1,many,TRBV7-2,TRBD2,TGTGCCAGCAGCTACGTACTAGCGAGCAATGAGCAGTTCTTC,CASSYVLASNEQFF
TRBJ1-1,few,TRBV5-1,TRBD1,TGCGCCAGCAGCTTTACAGGGGAGGGGAACACTGAAGCTTTCTTT,CASSFTGEGNTEAFF
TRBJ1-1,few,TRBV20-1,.,TGCAGTGCTAGAGGGATAATGAACACTGAAGCTTTCTTT,CSARGIMNTEAFF
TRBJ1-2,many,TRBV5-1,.,TGCGCCAGCAGCAGTTGGGACGACTATGGCTACACCTTC,CASSSWDDYGYTF
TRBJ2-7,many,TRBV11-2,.,TGTGCCAGCAGCTTAGGTTCCTTGACCTACGAGCAGTACTTC,CASSLGSLTYEQYF
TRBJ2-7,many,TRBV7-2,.,TGTGCCAGCAGCCCTAGATCGGGCGAGCAGTACTTC,CASSPRSGEQYF
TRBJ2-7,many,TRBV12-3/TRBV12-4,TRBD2,TGTGCCACGGGACGGGACTACTCCTACGAGCAGTACTTC,CATGRDYSYEQYF
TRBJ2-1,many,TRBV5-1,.,TGCGCCAGCAGTGATAGCGGTGCCTCCTACAATGAGCAGTTCTTC,CASSDSGASYNEQFF
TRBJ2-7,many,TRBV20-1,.,TGCAGTGCTAGAGAATACGGCGGCGAGCAGTACTTC,CSAREYGGEQYF
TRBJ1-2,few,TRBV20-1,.,TGCAGTGCTAAGAGTGGATATGGCTACACCTTC,CSAKSGYGYTF
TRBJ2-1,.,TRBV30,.,TGTGCCTGGATGGGGCTCGGAGTGTCCGGGCAGTTCTTC,CAWMGLGVSGQFF
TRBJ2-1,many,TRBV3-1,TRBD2,TGTGCCAGCAGCCACCTAGCGGGGCCATACAATGAGCAGTTCTTC,CASSHLAGPYNEQFF
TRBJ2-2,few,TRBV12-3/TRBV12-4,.,TGTGCCACCCTGCGGACCGGGGAGCTGTTTTTT,CATLRTGELFF
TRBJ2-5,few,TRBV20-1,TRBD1,TGCAGTGCCCACCCTACGAGACAGGGGCAAGAGACCCAGTACTTC,CSAHPTRQGQETQYF
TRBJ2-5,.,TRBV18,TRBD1,TGTGCCAGCTCGGGGCAGGGGGCGAAGACCCAGTACTTC,CASSGQGAKTQYF
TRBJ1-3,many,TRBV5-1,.,TGCGCCAGCAGCCCGGCAGGTACTGGAAACACCATATATTTT,CASSPAGTGNTIYF
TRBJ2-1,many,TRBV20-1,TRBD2,TGCAGTGCTGACGGACTAGCGGGCAACTACAATGAGCAGTTCTTC,CSADGLAGNYNEQFF
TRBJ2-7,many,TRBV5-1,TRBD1,TGCGCCAGCAGCCACCCGGGACAGGGGATCTACGAGCAGTACTTC,CASSHPGQGIYEQYF
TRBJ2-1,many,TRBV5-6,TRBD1,TGTGCCAGCAGCTTGGTGGGCAGGGGGTACTACAATGAGCAGTTCTTC,CASSLVGRGYYNEQFF
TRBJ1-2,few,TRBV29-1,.,TGCAGCGTGAGGGGCCGATCCGATAGTTATGGCTACACCTTC,CSVRGRSDSYGYTF
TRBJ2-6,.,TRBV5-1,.,TGCGCCAGCACGACGTTATTCCCCGGGGCCAACGTCCTGACTTTC,CASTTLFPGANVLTF
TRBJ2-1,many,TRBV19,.,TGTGCCAGTAGTATAGACATAACCTACAATGAGCATTTCTTC,CASSIDITYNEHFF
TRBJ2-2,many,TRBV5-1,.,TGCGCCAGCAGCTTGGATAACAGCGCGAACACCGGGGAGCTGTTTTTT,CASSLDNSANTGELFF
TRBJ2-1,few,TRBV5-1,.,TGCGCCAGCAGCCCCCCGGGGCGGGGACATTACAATGACCAGTTCTTC,CASSPPGRGHYNDQFF
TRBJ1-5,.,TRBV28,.,TGCGGGTTGGGCAGTTTACGTCAGCCCCAGCATTTT,CGLGSLRQPQHF
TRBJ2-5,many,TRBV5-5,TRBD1,TGTGCCAGCAGCTCCAGGGGACAGGGGACCCAGTACTTC,CASSSRGQGTQYF
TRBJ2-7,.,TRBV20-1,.,TGCAGTGCTAGAGACAGGGATCCCAAATACGAGCAGTACTTC,CSARDRDPKYEQYF
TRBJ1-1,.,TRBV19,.,TGTGCCAGTAGTATTGTACAGGGAGGCACTGAAGCTTTCTTT,CASSIVQGGTEAFF
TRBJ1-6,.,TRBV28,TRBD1,TGTGCCAGCAGTTTATGGGGACAGCGGGAATCACCCCTCCACTTT,CASSLWGQRESPLHF
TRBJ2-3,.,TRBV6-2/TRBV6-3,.,TGTGCCAGCCAGCTGTCTCCCACCGCAGATACGCAGTATTTT,CASQLSPTADTQYF
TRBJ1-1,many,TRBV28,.,TGTGCCAGCAGTTTAGCCCAGGGACCAGCTTTCTTT,CASSLAQGPAFF
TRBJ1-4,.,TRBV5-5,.,TGTGCCAGCAGCCCAGGGTCAACGGCATATGAAAAACTGTTTTTT,CASSPGSTAYEKLFF
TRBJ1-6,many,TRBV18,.,TGTGCCAGCTCACCGACCCCGGACTATAATTCACCCCTCCACTTT,CASSPTPDYNSPLHF
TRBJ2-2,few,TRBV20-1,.,TGCAGTGCTAGTTTTATGACCAACACCGGGGAGCTGTTTTTT,CSASFMTNTGELFF
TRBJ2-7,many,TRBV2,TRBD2,TGTGCCAGCAGCCTGGGGGGCGGGAGGTCCGCCGAGCAGTACTTC,CASSLGGGRSAEQYF
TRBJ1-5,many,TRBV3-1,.,TGTGCCAGCAGCCCCGGGAGGGATCAGCCCCAGCATTTT,CASSPGRDQPQHF
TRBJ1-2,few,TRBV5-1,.,TGCGCCAGCAGCCCACGACAAGGCAGATTGCGGGGCTACACCTTC,CASSPRQGRLRGYTF
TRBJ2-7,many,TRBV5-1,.,TGCGCCAGCAGCTTGGGACGCACCTACGAGCAGTACTTC,CASSLGRTYEQYF
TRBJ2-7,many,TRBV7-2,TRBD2,TGTGCCAGCAGACAGCCGGGACTAGCGATCCACGAGCAGTACTTC,CASRQPGLAIHEQYF
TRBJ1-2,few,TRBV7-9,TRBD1,TGTGCCAGCAGCACAACAGGGGTGGTCTATGGCTACACCTTC,CASSTTGVVYGYTF
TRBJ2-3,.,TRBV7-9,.,TGTGCCAGCAGCTTAGTTATGGGTAGCACAGATACGCAGTATTTT,CASSLVMGSTDTQYF
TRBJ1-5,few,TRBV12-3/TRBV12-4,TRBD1,TGTGCCAGCAGTTTCTTACAGGGGTCCCCCGAGACCCAGCATTTT,CASSFLQGSPETQHF
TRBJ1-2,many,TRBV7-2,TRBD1,TGTGCCAGCAGCCCCGGGACAGGGACCGGCTACACCTTC,CASSPGTGTGYTF
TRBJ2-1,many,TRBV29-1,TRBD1,TGCAGCGTTGAGGGGGACAGGGGACGTGAGCAGTTCTTC,CSVEGDRGREQFF